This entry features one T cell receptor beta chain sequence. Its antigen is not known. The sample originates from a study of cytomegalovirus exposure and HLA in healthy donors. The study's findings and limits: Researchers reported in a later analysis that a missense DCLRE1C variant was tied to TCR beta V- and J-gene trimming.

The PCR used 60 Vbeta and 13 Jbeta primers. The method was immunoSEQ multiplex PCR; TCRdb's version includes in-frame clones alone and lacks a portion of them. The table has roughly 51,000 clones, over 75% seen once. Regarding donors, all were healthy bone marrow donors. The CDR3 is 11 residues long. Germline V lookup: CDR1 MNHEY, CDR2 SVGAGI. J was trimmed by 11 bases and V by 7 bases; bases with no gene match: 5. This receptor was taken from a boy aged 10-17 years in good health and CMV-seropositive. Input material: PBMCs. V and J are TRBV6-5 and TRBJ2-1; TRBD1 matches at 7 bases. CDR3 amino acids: CASTSTGKQFF. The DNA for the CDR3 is TGTGCCAGCACCTCGACAGGGAAGCAGTTCTTC.